This T cell receptor (beta chain) came from a study of PD-1 and CTLA-4 blockade in melanoma. Assay: immunoSEQ multiplex PCR; the TCRdb copy retains only in-frame clones and omits some. The sample includes 15,000 to 20,000 clones, around 70% of them seen just once. Germline loops: CDR1 SGHRS, CDR2 YFSETQ. The J segment lost 3 bases and the V segment lost 4 bases, leaving 4 bases of the junction unmatched. CDR3 length equals 15 residues. This chain links TRBV5-1 with TRBJ2-3; 11 bases agree with TRBD1. The specimen was CD8+ T cells from peripheral blood, collected before anti-PD-1 treatment. The origin of this receptor is a human donor with melanoma. This chain's CDR3 is CASSTGTGGTDTQYF. CDR3 coding DNA: TGCGCCAGCAGCACCGGGACAGGGGGGACAGATACGCAGTATTTT. The variable domain in full, completed from reference TRBV5-1 and TRBJ2-3, reads KAGVTQTPRYLIKTRGQQVTLSCSPISGHRSVSWYQQTPGQGLQFLFEYFSETQRNKGNFPGRFSGRQFSNSRSEMNVSTLELGDSALYLCASSTGTGGTDTQYFGPGTRLTVL.